Listed below are T cell receptor beta chains from one sample, sequenced in a study of T cells in Graves' hyperthyroidism and ophthalmopathy. TCRdb recomputed calls from the multiplex PCR reads with MiXCR, one row per CDR3 protein. The sample records fewer than 700,000 distinct CDR3 sequences, over 15% being singletons. Material: blood. The receptors originated from a woman aged 18-29 years with Graves' ophthalmopathy. Each CDR3 is given with its conserved first and last residue. Only part of the rows carry a size: once, few, many, or a class if the clone is expanded.

v_call clone_size cdr3_aa
TRBV7-9 many CASSLEGTSGDTQYF
TRBV25-1 . CASSALWGNTEAFF
TRBV30 few CAWRRPGDQPQHF
TRBV6-1 few CASSYSQGRTGELFF
TRBV7-9 . CASSPPGTPSSYNEQFF
TRBV9 many CASSEYPDTYEQYF
TRBV19 few CARDRGSGEQYF
TRBV20-1 many CSARRLGEKLFF
TRBV5-4 . CASLSQGDTEAFF
TRBV10-3 . CAISRILNPGQGGEQYF
TRBV20-1 many CSAREEGLRAQRGYNEQFF
TRBV6-1 . CASSEVEETQYF
TRBV29-1 . CSGDPRGHPTDTQYF
TRBV20-1 few CSASYGRAYEQYF
TRBV11-2 many CASSLVSLAVNEQFF
TRBV7-2 many CASSWTSNNEQFF
TRBV6-1 many CASSVASTYEQYF
TRBV28 once CVITDPGLGGEQFF
TRBV20-1 many CSASGTAITVTDTQYF
TRBV3-1 many CASSQDGAFQETQYF
TRBV19 few CASSIAPGYTEAFF
TRBV20-1 few CSQLAGESYEQYF
TRBV6-1 few CASSPWQNTEAFF
TRBV20-1 many CSAGPGQGLNGELFF
TRBV20-1 . CSAKDNRGGYEQYF
TRBV24-1 many CATPLDYEQYF
TRBV7-9 . CASSPVSERGDTQYF
TRBV7-2 many CASSFHDRSGEQYF
TRBV5-1 many CASSRVTGKTYNEQFF
TRBV7-9 . CASSLVAGASLHEQYF
TRBV11-2 few CASSLVGVKSGEKLFF
TRBV5-5 many CASMGLNTEAFF
TRBV7-9 . CASSLDRDAFF
TRBV30 many CAWGRRDRGTEAFF